The rows below give T cell receptor beta chains drawn from one sample of a study of T cell clonotyping in hematopoietic cell transplantation. Measured with immunoSEQ multiplex PCR; TCRdb has only the in-frame clones, and not every one. The table lists almost 20,000 clones, more than 65% of them singletons, with around 15% in the top ten. Source material: peripheral blood mononuclear cells. Receptors were obtained from a man aged 55 to 70 in good health. Some clones in this sample may be carry-over from other donors' samples. Both conserved end residues are part of each CDR3.

len: 15
j_gene: TRBJ1-2
v_gene: TRBV10-3
CDR3aa: CAIGPQDRGFYGYTF

len: 13
j_gene: TRBJ2-3
v_gene: TRBV2
CDR3aa: CASRGQGLGTQYF

len: 15
j_gene: TRBJ2-5
v_gene: TRBV6-1
CDR3aa: CASSEEGGGQETQYF

len: 14
j_gene: TRBJ1-2
v_gene: TRBV6-5
CDR3aa: CASSLDRWGYGYTF

len: 12
j_gene: TRBJ1-1
v_gene: TRBV27
CDR3aa: CASSRFGTAAFF

len: 14
j_gene: TRBJ1-6
v_gene: TRBV28
CDR3aa: CASSLGQAGSPLHF

len: 15
j_gene: TRBJ1-6
v_gene: TRBV18
CDR3aa: CASSPGGSGNSPLHF

len: 10
j_gene: TRBJ1-1
v_gene: TRBV20-1
CDR3aa: CTMGYTEAFF

len: 18
j_gene: TRBJ1-2
v_gene: TRBV4-2
CDR3aa: CASSRPGGPRRRAYGYTF

len: 12
j_gene: TRBJ1-5
v_gene: TRBV30
CDR3aa: CAWKRRGQPQHF

len: 15
j_gene: TRBJ1-5
v_gene: TRBV25-1
CDR3aa: CASSPGQYSNQPQHF

len: 13
j_gene: TRBJ1-1
v_gene: TRBV5-4
CDR3aa: CASSLRGDTEAFF

len: 15
j_gene: TRBJ2-7
v_gene: TRBV4-3
CDR3aa: CASSPLAGEGYEQYF

len: 16
j_gene: TRBJ1-6
v_gene: TRBV10-3
CDR3aa: CAISESGILGNSPLHF

len: 13
j_gene: TRBJ1-2
v_gene: TRBV29-1
CDR3aa: CSVESAEFYGYTF

len: 17
j_gene: TRBJ1-2
v_gene: TRBV6-1
CDR3aa: CASSAHGTGVPSGGYTF

len: 15
j_gene: TRBJ2-1
v_gene: TRBV30
CDR3aa: CAWSRGLASYNEQFF

len: 14
j_gene: TRBJ2-1
v_gene: TRBV7-2
CDR3aa: CASSLVAGGNEQFF

len: 13
j_gene: TRBJ1-6
v_gene: TRBV29-1
CDR3aa: CSVGDRGGSPLHF

len: 14
j_gene: TRBJ2-7
v_gene: TRBV28
CDR3aa: CASSSSGTSGEQYF

len: 14
j_gene: TRBJ1-1
v_gene: TRBV7-2
CDR3aa: CASSLGRENTEAFF

len: 14
j_gene: TRBJ1-5
v_gene: TRBV6-5
CDR3aa: CASSYSSLGRPQHF

len: 11
j_gene: TRBJ1-1
v_gene: TRBV20-1
CDR3aa: CSARGDAEVFF

len: 15
j_gene: TRBJ1-1
v_gene: TRBV10-3
CDR3aa: CAISAGQGMNTEAFF

len: 15
j_gene: TRBJ2-3
v_gene: TRBV7-2
CDR3aa: CASSFQGSHTDTQYF

len: 12
j_gene: TRBJ1-1
v_gene: TRBV30
CDR3aa: CAWGQENTEAFF